Sequencing of this T cell receptor (beta chain) was carried out in a study of regulatory T cells in long-lasting Graves disease. The time point denotes: newly diagnosed GD, antithyroid drugs for less than 3 months. The TCR library used RNA extracted from PBMCs. This clonotype was seen at least ten times. iRepertoire HTBI primers and Arm-PCR of CDR3 regions built TCR beta libraries. TCRdb independently ran MiXCR on the multiplex PCR reads; one entry per CDR3 protein. The sample holds around 320,000 distinct CDR3 sequences, over 15% seen once. Losses at the gene ends were 5 bases for V and 6 bases for J; bases not matched to a gene: 4. Germline loops: CDR1 MNHNS, CDR2 SASEGT. The CDR3 sequence is 14 residues long. This same sample was also part of a study on T cells in Graves' hyperthyroidism and ophthalmopathy. As reported in that work: It was uncontrolled infection, other autoimmune disease, pregnancy or lactation that excluded patients. In blood, most of the thyroid clonotypes expanded above 0.001 were also present.

The chain recombines TRBV6-1 with TRBJ1-5, with TRBD1 identical over 10 bases. The sample consisted of peripheral blood mononuclear cells (PBMCs), taken at new diagnosis, from a patient treated with antithyroid drugs. The receptor was derived from a man in his forties or fifties with Graves disease. The CDR3: CASSQGQGIQPQHF. The CDR3 DNA sequence: TGTGCCAGCAGTCAGGGACAGGGGATTCAGCCCCAGCATTTT.